This TCR beta chain is drawn from a study of blood T cells in healthy people across ages. This clonotype was recorded many times. It was with a sample-barcoded 5' primer and a J-beta primer mix that a second PCR of about 6 to 12 cycles was run. One entry per CDR3 protein results from TCRdb running MiXCR on the 5' RACE reads. This sample yields 1.5 million or so distinct CDR3 sequences, of which roughly 45% are seen a single time; 7.9% belongs to the top ten. This CDR3 contains 13 residues. V was pared by 5 bases and J by 4 bases, with 12 bases between. The germline CDR1 and CDR2 sequences are MDHEN and SYDVKM.

The sequence was collected from a woman under 30 in good health. The material sequenced was blood. The rearrangement links TRBV28 to TRBJ2-7, with a weak D call TRBD1 (6 bases). The CDR3 region is CASSAADSYEQYF. CDR3 coding DNA: TGTGCCAGCAGTGCCGCGGACAGTTACGAGCAGTACTTC.